The 14 T cell receptor beta chains in this list originate from one sample, sequenced in a study of T-cell reconstitution after alpha-beta-depleted transplantation in children. The TCRbeta library incorporated unique molecular identifiers. Each CDR3 protein gets one entry after TCRdb re-called the PCR reads with MiXCR. Found here are approximately 520,000 distinct CDR3 sequences, about an eighth of them singletons; the top ten hold 11% to 15%. Here the sequenced sample was PBMCs, mostly from graft donor cells, taken 180 days after TCRalphabeta/CD19-depleted stem cell transplant. Every receptor here comes from a female patient between 2 and 15 years old who had a stem cell transplant for aplastic anemia, so the T cells may come from the graft donor.

This chain connects TRBV7-2 to TRBJ2-1, with TRBD1 identical over 8 bases. The CDR3 totals 17 residues. The V segment lost 0 bases and the J segment 7 bases; nucleotides outside the gene matches: 11. CDR1 SGHTA and CDR2 FQGNSA come from the germline V gene. CDR3 region: CASSLALGQGSSNEQFF. For the CDR3, the DNA is TGTGCCAGCAGCTTAGCCCTAGGACAGGGCAGTTCTAATGAGCAGTTCTTC.

The V call is TRBV12-3 or TRBV12-4, the J call TRBJ1-5; D might be TRBD1 (5 bases). Trimming cost V 4 bases and J 4 bases, with 17 bases left between them. This CDR3 region has 16 residues. CDR3 nucleotides: TGTGCCAGCAGTTCGTACCCGGGACTTGAAAATCAGCCCCAGCATTTT. Translated: CASSSYPGLENQPQHF.

This clonotype was counted only a few times. The chain links TRBV28 to TRBJ2-7; D is possibly TRBD1 (6 bases). The CDR3 totals 15 residues. CDR1 is MDHEN and CDR2 is SYDVKM in the germline V gene. The V end lost 2 bases, the J end lost 4 bases, and 15 bases lay between the germline ends. The DNA of the CDR3 is TGTGCCAGCAGTTTACAGGGGTTTGTGGCTTACGAGCAGTACTTC. Amino acid sequence: CASSLQGFVAYEQYF.

This clonotype turned up a few times. V gene TRBV6-1 combines with J gene TRBJ2-7; D unclear. V dropped 3 bases and J dropped 4 bases, with 7 bases sitting between them. The germline V gene has CDR1 MNHNS and CDR2 SASEGT. This CDR3 region has 12 residues. Written as DNA, the CDR3 is TGTGCCAGCAGTGATCCGGCGTACGAGCAGTACTTC. Translating gives CASSDPAYEQYF.

This clonotype was observed at least ten times. This chain uses TRBV20-1 with TRBJ2-7; 7 bases are shared with TRBD2. Germline CDR1 and CDR2: DFQATT and SNEGSKA (reference sequence). CDR3 length: 15 residues. Trimming at V came to 6 bases and at J to 4 bases, leaving 15 bases not matched to a gene. CDR3 sequence (DNA): TGCAGTGCCCCAAGGCTCGGGACTACCACTTACGAGCAGTACTTC. This sequence encodes CSAPRLGTTTYEQYF.

The chain employs TRBV30 and TRBJ2-1; no firm D call. This CDR3 has 14 residues. Trimming cost V 3 bases and J 5 bases, with 14 bases left between them. Germline loops: CDR1 GTSNPN, CDR2 SVGIG (reference sequence). The CDR3 sequence is CAWRNFWKHNEQFF. DNA for the CDR3: TGTGCCTGGAGAAATTTTTGGAAACACAATGAGCAGTTCTTC. Full variable domain (rest looked up from reference TRBV30 and TRBJ2-1): SQTIHQWPATLVQPVGSPLSLECTVEGTSNPNLYWYRQAAGRGLQLLFYSVGIGQISSEVPQNLSASRPQDRQFILSSKKLLLSDSGFYLCAWRNFWKHNEQFFGPGTRLTVL.

V usage is TRBV14 and J usage is TRBJ2-5; weak D call: TRBD2 (5 bases). Germline loops: CDR1 SGHDN, CDR2 FVKESK. The length of the CDR3 is 13 residues. V was shortened by 1 base and J by 5 bases, with 8 bases between the two germline ends. The CDR3: CASSQGGAETQYF. The CDR3 region has the DNA TGTGCCAGCAGCCAAGGGGGAGCGGAGACCCAGTACTTC.

This clonotype showed up many times. This clone may be a read error of a much larger clone one base away. The chain carries TRBV11-3 and TRBJ2-2; D gene uncertain. This CDR3 is built from 12 residues. V lost 1 base to trimming and J lost 4 bases, with 1 base between them. Germline V gene lookup returns CDR1 SGHNT and CDR2 YENEEA. The CDR3 nucleotides are TGTGCCAGCAGCTTAGTCACCGGGGAGCTGTTTTTT. It yields the protein CASSLVTGELFF.

This clonotype turned up a few times. V is TRBV12-3 or TRBV12-4 and J is TRBJ2-2; 13 bases match TRBD2. The CDR3 loop spans 17 amino acids. The V segment lost 3 bases and the J segment 4 bases; nucleotides outside the gene matches: 5. The CDR3 DNA sequence: TGTGCCAGCAGTTTTACTAGCGGGAGGGTTCCCACCGGGGAGCTGTTTTTT. Protein product: CASSFTSGRVPTGELFF.

This clonotype was picked up many times. This chain joins TRBV12-3 or TRBV12-4 and TRBJ2-1; D is perhaps TRBD2 (5 bases). V was clipped by 5 bases and J by 4 bases, with 9 bases between them. The CDR3 runs 13 residues. This chain's CDR3 is CASSRGLYNEQFF. The CDR3 coding sequence is TGTGCCAGCAGTCGCGGGCTATACAATGAGCAGTTCTTC.

This clonotype was found many times. The chain carries TRBV28 and TRBJ2-7; the D gene could be TRBD1 or TRBD2 (6 bases each). This CDR3 region has 16 residues. The V and J ends lost 4 bases and 0 bases respectively, with 16 bases between them. In germline, CDR1 is MDHEN, CDR2 SYDVKM. In DNA form, the CDR3 reads TGTGCCAGCAGTTCCTTGGGGGGCGCACCCTCCTACGAGCAGTACTTC. Its translation: CASSSLGGAPSYEQYF.

The gene calls are TRBV10-3 and TRBJ2-1; 7 positions agree with TRBD1. The V and J ends lost 0 bases and 6 bases, in that order; junction bases with no gene match: 2. Germline V gene sequence: CDR1 ENHRY, CDR2 SYGVKD. CDR3 length: 14 amino acids. The chain's CDR3 is CAISESWTGNEQFF. For the CDR3, the DNA is TGTGCCATCAGTGAGTCGTGGACAGGCAATGAGCAGTTCTTC.

This clonotype was observed a few times. V gene TRBV28 combines with J gene TRBJ2-7; D perhaps matches TRBD1 (5 bases). From germline, CDR1 is MDHEN and CDR2 SYDVKM. The CDR3 totals 15 residues. The ends were cut back, 8 bases at V and 1 base at J, with 18 bases in the middle. This chain's CDR3 is CASYLRRGGSYEQYF. DNA for the CDR3: TGTGCCAGCTACCTCCGAAGGGGTGGTTCCTACGAGCAGTACTTC.

The rearrangement links TRBV27 to TRBJ2-7; D is ambiguous. Trimming left V 1 base short and J 1 base short, with 8 bases between. Germline values: CDR1 MNHEY, CDR2 SMNVEV (reference sequence). The CDR3 is 14 amino acids. The CDR3 protein is CASSLYDGSYEQYV. In nucleotides, the CDR3 is TGTGCCAGCAGTTTATATGACGGATCCTACGAGCAGTACGTC.